Below are 29 T cell receptor beta chains sequenced from a single sample in a study of blood T cell repertoires in COVID-19. Only in-frame clones appear in the TCRdb table, and some are missing; sequencing was by immunoSEQ multiplex PCR. The sample includes roughly 150,000 clones, approximately 90% of them seen just once. Sample: peripheral blood. Receptors originate from a man aged 50-59 years who had recovered from COVID-19.

The count of this clone is one. The V and J genes are TRBV15 and TRBJ2-7, with D possibly matching TRBD2 (6 bases). The V gene's germline CDR1 is LNHNV and CDR2 YYDKDF (reference sequence). The germline V and J ends were trimmed by 1 base and 2 bases, with 15 bases remaining between them. This CDR3 comprises 16 residues. CDR3 protein: CATSRVVGAGTYEQYF. The CDR3 bases are TGTGCCACCAGCAGAGTGGTCGGGGCGGGGACCTACGAGCAGTACTTC.

The chain uses TRBV11-2 and TRBJ2-1, with TRBD2 as a possible D gene (6 bases). V lost 1 base and J lost 6, with 13 bases in between. The length of the CDR3 is 15 residues. Germline V gene lookup returns CDR1 SGHAT and CDR2 FQNNGV. The DNA for the CDR3 is TGTGCCAGCAGCTTAGCGCCTACTAGCCCCAATGAGCAGTTCTTC. Its protein is CASSLAPTSPNEQFF.

This chain connects TRBV30 to TRBJ1-1; D gene ambiguous. V shed 2 bases and J shed 0 bases, with 7 bases lying between them. The CDR3 is made up of 13 amino acids. The germline V gene has CDR1 GTSNPN and CDR2 SVGIG (reference sequence). CDR3 sequence reads: CAWSIGVNTEAFF. Written as DNA, the CDR3 is TGTGCCTGGAGTATCGGTGTGAACACTGAAGCTTTCTTT.

The chain is built from TRBV13 and TRBJ2-7; 13 bases agree with TRBD2. V shed 3 bases, J shed 3 bases, and the junction held 14 bases outside the gene matches. The CDR3 extends over 19 amino acids. CDR1 and CDR2 (germline): PRHDT, FYEKMQ (reference sequence). The CDR3 protein is CASSFSPGLAGSGVYEQYF. The CDR3 nucleotides are TGTGCCAGCAGCTTTTCTCCGGGACTAGCGGGATCGGGGGTCTACGAGCAGTACTTC.

This clone has ten or more counts. The V gene is TRBV25-1, the J gene TRBJ2-1; D gene uncertain. The CDR3 has 16 residues. With 2 bases removed from V and 5 bases from J, the gap between germline ends came to 16 bases. The germline V gene encodes CDR1 MGHDK and CDR2 SYGVNS. The CDR3 is CASSEPTTYTHNEQFF. Written as DNA, the CDR3 is TGTGCCAGCAGTGAACCAACTACCTACACACACAATGAGCAGTTCTTC.

This chain joins TRBV4-2 and TRBJ2-7; 8 bases line up with TRBD1. Germline values: CDR1 LGHNA, CDR2 YNFKEQ. The ends lost 3 bases at V and 2 bases at J; junction bases unmatched: 6. CDR3 length: 15 amino acids. CDR3 residues: CASSQEGQGTYEQYF. DNA for the CDR3: TGTGCCAGCAGCCAGGAAGGACAGGGAACCTACGAGCAGTACTTC.

The chain joins TRBV5-1 to TRBJ2-5; 9 positions match TRBD1. CDR1 SGHRS and CDR2 YFSETQ come from the germline V gene. The CDR3 consists of 16 residues. The V and J ends lost 4 bases and 4 bases, in that order; junction bases with no gene match: 11. Here the CDR3 DNA reads TGCGCCAGCAGCACTGGACAGGGGCGCAAGGGAGAGACCCAGTACTTC. This sequence encodes CASSTGQGRKGETQYF.

The chain employs TRBV6-6 and TRBJ2-5, with D tentatively TRBD1 (6 bases). Trimming removed 6 bases at V and 5 bases at J, with 16 bases between. This CDR3 has 14 residues. Germline V CDR1 and CDR2: MNHNY, SVGAGI (reference sequence). The CDR3 protein is CASSIDRKGETQYF. In DNA, the CDR3 is TGTGCCAGCAGCATCGACAGGAAAGGGGAGACCCAGTACTTC.

This clone was seen once. The V and J genes are TRBV5-6 and TRBJ1-1; D is unresolved. The length of the CDR3 is 14 residues. CDR1 is SGHDT and CDR2 is YYEEEE in the germline V gene. Trimming stripped 0 bases from V and 10 bases from J, with 16 bases between. The CDR3 is CASSLEANRLRAFF. The CDR3 DNA follows: TGTGCCAGCAGCTTGGAGGCAAATAGACTAAGAGCTTTCTTT.

This sequence joins TRBV30 and TRBJ1-4, with D possibly TRBD1 on 6 matching bases. CDR3 size: 15 residues. Trimming left V 5 bases short and J 8 bases short, with 21 bases between. Germline V lookup: CDR1 GTSNPN, CDR2 SVGIG (reference sequence). The CDR3 loop is CAWSQLGTPGEKLFF. The CDR3 DNA is TGTGCCTGGTCTCAGTTAGGGACACCCGGCGAAAAACTGTTTTTT.

The V and J genes are TRBV11-2 and TRBJ2-1; 13 bases agree with TRBD2. This CDR3 has 16 residues. Germline lookup yields CDR1 SGHAT and CDR2 FQNNGV. V trimming: 3 bases; J trimming: 5 bases; junction bases outside the gene matches: 4. The CDR3 DNA sequence: TGTGCCAGCAGCTTTCCGGGACTAGCGGGGAACAATGAGCAGTTCTTC. It is translated as CASSFPGLAGNNEQFF.

The chain joins TRBV4-1 to TRBJ1-2; TRBD1 is a possible D gene (6 bases). This CDR3 has 17 amino acids. Germline values: CDR1 MGHRA, CDR2 YSYEKL. The V end was cut by 0 bases, the J end by 5 bases, with 19 bases between. CDR3 amino acids: CASSQDNLQSRGYGYTF. The CDR3 nucleotides are TGCGCCAGCAGCCAAGATAATCTACAAAGCAGGGGATATGGCTACACCTTC.

J is TRBJ2-5 and V is TRBV5-1; weak D call: TRBD2 (6 bases). With 1 base removed from V and 1 base from J, the gap between germline ends came to 11 bases. This CDR3 is built from 15 residues. Germline V lookup: CDR1 SGHRS, CDR2 YFSETQ. This CDR3 reads CASSLTGDSQETQYF. The CDR3 DNA follows: TGCGCCAGCAGCTTGACCGGGGACTCCCAAGAGACCCAGTACTTC.

The gene calls are TRBV12-5 and TRBJ2-5; TRBD2 matches at 8 bases. V was clipped by 1 base and J by 4 bases; unmatched bases: 8. This CDR3 contains 16 residues. Germline V gene data show CDR1 as LGHNT and CDR2 as FRNRAP. In DNA, the CDR3 is TGTGCTAGTGGTTTGGCTTCAGGACTAGCAGGAGAGACCCAGTACTTC. It specifies CASGLASGLAGETQYF.

The gene calls are TRBV24-1 and TRBJ2-7; 7 bases match TRBD1. CDR1 is KGHDR and CDR2 is SFDVKD in the germline V gene. Trimming took 1 base from V and 0 from J; bases not matched to a gene: 5. The CDR3 contains 16 residues. The CDR3 spells CATSDLGPGGSYEQYF. CDR3 nucleotide sequence: TGTGCCACCAGTGATTTAGGGCCAGGGGGCTCCTACGAGCAGTACTTC.

The V gene is TRBV15, the J gene TRBJ1-1; 8 bases are shared with TRBD1. Germline lookup yields CDR1 LNHNV and CDR2 YYDKDF (reference sequence). The CDR3 length is 15 residues. The V and J ends lost 4 bases and 3 bases, in that order; junction bases with no gene match: 7. Here the CDR3 reads CATSILGQADTEAFF. CDR3 coding DNA: TGTGCCACCAGCATCCTGGGACAGGCGGACACTGAAGCTTTCTTT.

This chain connects TRBV20-1 to TRBJ2-5, with D possibly matching TRBD2 (6 bases). Trimming stripped 0 bases from V and 7 bases from J, with 6 bases between. The CDR3 loop spans 11 amino acids. Germline values: CDR1 DFQATT, CDR2 SNEGSKA (reference sequence). The CDR3 DNA reads TGCAGTGCTAGAGACGGGGGGACCCAGTACTTC. It encodes CSARDGGTQYF.

V is TRBV12-2 and J is TRBJ2-4; TRBD2 reflects the table's D call only, with no check against the DNA. TRBV12-2 is an annotated pseudogene. The CDR3 consists of 17 residues. CDR3 amino acids: CASRLARLAGAKNIQYF. The CDR3 nucleotides are TGTGCAAGTCGCTTAGCTAGGCTAGCGGGGGCCAAAAACATTCAGTACTTC.

This clone was counted a few times. V and J are TRBV28 and TRBJ1-6, with a weak D call TRBD1 (6 bases). The germline CDR1 and CDR2 sequences are MDHEN and SYDVKM. This CDR3 has 13 residues. With 7 bases removed from V and 5 bases from J, the gap between germline ends came to 9 bases. For the CDR3, the DNA is TGTGCCAGCAAACAGGGCGATAATTCACCCCTCCACTTT. Its translation: CASKQGDNSPLHF.

The chain carries TRBV28 and TRBJ1-1; a weak D match, TRBD1 (6 bases). Germline-derived CDR1 and CDR2 are MDHEN and SYDVKM. V gave up 5 bases and J gave up 6 bases, with 16 bases separating them. The CDR3 length is 14 residues. CDR3 nucleotide sequence: TGTGCCAGCAGTCCCCCCCGACAGGTCCCTGAAGCTTTCTTT. Translation gives CASSPPRQVPEAFF. Looking up the rest from reference TRBV28 and TRBJ1-1 gives the full variable domain: DVKVTQSSRYLVKRTGEKVFLECVQDMDHENMFWYRQDPGLGLRLIYFSYDVKMKEKGDIPEGYSVSREKKERFSLILESASTNQTSMYLCASSPPRQVPEAFFGQGTRLTVV.

The rearrangement links TRBV24-1 to TRBJ2-3, with D maybe TRBD1 (6 bases). Germline CDR1 and CDR2: KGHDR and SFDVKD. The CDR3 consists of 14 residues. The V end lost 8 bases, the J end lost 2 bases, and 13 bases lay between the germline ends. DNA for the CDR3: TGTGCCACCATCGGGACACCAAACACAGATACGCAGTATTTT. This sequence encodes CATIGTPNTDTQYF.

The chain combines TRBV6-5 with TRBJ2-4; D is possibly TRBD2 (6 bases). Germline V lookup: CDR1 MNHEY, CDR2 SVGAGI. V was shortened by 4 bases and J by 7 bases, with 17 bases between the two germline ends. The CDR3 has 15 residues. CDR3 sequence reads: CASSSPGESINIQYF. In DNA, the CDR3 is TGTGCCAGCAGTTCCCCGGGGGAGTCTATCAACATTCAGTACTTC.

This clone has a single count. This rearrangement joins TRBV5-1 to TRBJ2-1, with TRBD2 matching over 9 bases. The CDR3 length is 18 residues. V lost 2 bases and J lost 5; bases outside the gene matches: 14. Per the germline V gene, CDR1 is SGHRS and CDR2 is YFSETQ. The CDR3 DNA sequence: TGCGCCAGCAGCTTAGAGGCCCCCACTAGCGGGTGGAACAATGAGCAGTTCTTC. Protein: CASSLEAPTSGWNNEQFF. Full variable domain (missing parts from reference TRBV5-1 and TRBJ2-1): KAGVTQTPRYLIKTRGQQVTLSCSPISGHRSVSWYQQTPGQGLQFLFEYFSETQRNKGNFPGRFSGRQFSNSRSEMNVSTLELGDSALYLCASSLEAPTSGWNNEQFFGPGTRLTVL.

This clone was seen just once. The rearrangement joins TRBV7-2 to TRBJ2-2; 12 positions match TRBD2. The CDR3 runs to 18 residues. V dropped 6 bases and J dropped 0; count of bases not matched to a gene: 8. The germline V gene encodes CDR1 SGHTA and CDR2 FQGNSA. CDR3 nucleotide sequence: TGTGCCAGCAGTCGAGGACTAGCGGGGACCGCGAACACCGGGGAGCTGTTTTTT. It encodes CASSRGLAGTANTGELFF.

This clone was counted a single time. This chain connects TRBV7-8 to TRBJ2-2; D perhaps matches TRBD1 (6 bases). The germline V gene has CDR1 SGHVS and CDR2 FQNEAQ. V was trimmed by 1 base and J by 6 bases, leaving 12 bases between them. This CDR3 region has 15 residues. CDR3 DNA: TGTGCCAGCAGCTTAGTCTCCAGGGGCTCCGGGGAGCTGTTTTTT. Its protein is CASSLVSRGSGELFF.

The genes are TRBV27 and TRBJ1-2, with 9 bases aligning to TRBD1. This CDR3 has 14 residues. Trimming cost V 6 bases and J 4 bases; bases outside gene matches: 6. Germline CDR1 MNHEY, CDR2 SMNVEV (reference sequence). The CDR3 DNA is TGTGCCAGCAGCCAAGACAGGGGGGTCTATGGCTACACCTTC. Amino acids: CASSQDRGVYGYTF.

This clone is a singleton in its sample. The chain couples TRBV7-2 to TRBJ2-3; TRBD2 matches at 9 bases. The V segment lost 1 base and the J segment 3 bases; nucleotides outside the gene matches: 5. Germline V gives CDR1 SGHTA, CDR2 FQGNSA. The CDR3 consists of 16 residues. This chain's CDR3 is CASSLVRGGNTDTQYF. DNA for the CDR3: TGTGCCAGCAGCTTAGTGCGGGGGGGCAATACAGATACGCAGTATTTT.

The chain couples TRBV18 to TRBJ1-1; D is uncertain. The V and J ends lost 5 bases and 1 base respectively, with 8 bases between them. The CDR3 is 13 residues long. CDR1 and CDR2 (germline): KGHSH, LQKENI. The CDR3 here is CASSKSGNTEAFF. The CDR3 DNA reads TGTGCCAGCTCAAAGTCAGGGAACACTGAAGCTTTCTTT.

The rearrangement links TRBV10-3 to TRBJ2-7; D might be TRBD2 (5 bases). The CDR3 contains 18 residues. With 6 bases removed from V and 3 bases from J, the gap between germline ends came to 27 bases. The germline V gene encodes CDR1 ENHRY and CDR2 SYGVKD. This CDR3 reads CAIRKGIALSLGVYEQYF. Here the CDR3 DNA reads TGTGCCATCAGGAAAGGGATAGCCCTGTCTCTCGGGGTCTACGAGCAGTACTTC.